These 26 T cell receptor beta chains were all obtained from the same sample, sequenced in a study of T cell responses to AZD1222 COVID-19 vaccine. TCRdb's copy holds only in-frame clones and misses some; the assay was immunoSEQ multiplex PCR. This sample has about 110,000 clones, with approximately 90% found just once. The sample was peripheral blood, taken on day 0 of AZD1222 vaccination. The receptors were gathered from an adult in good health.

The rearrangement uses TRBV3-1 (or the pseudogene TRBV3-2) and TRBJ2-2; weak D call: TRBD1 (6 bases). The CDR3 has 20 residues. Germline assignment: CDR1 LGHDT and CDR2 YNNKEL (reference sequence). Trimming took 2 bases from V and 0 from J, leaving 22 bases between them. CDR3 DNA: TGTGCCAGCAGCCAAACAGGGTTACTGTTTGCCTCCCCGAACACCGGGGAGCTGTTTTTT. This translates into CASSQTGLLFASPNTGELFF.

The chain is built from TRBV21-1 and TRBJ2-1; TRBD2 is taken as the D call from the table, unchecked against the DNA. TRBV21-1 represents a pseudogene. The CDR3 length is 16 residues. The DNA of the CDR3 is TGTGCCAGCAGCCCCCGGGACTGGCTATCCTACAATGAGCAGTTCTTC. Protein product: CASSPRDWLSYNEQFF.

The V gene is TRBV7-9, the J gene TRBJ1-5; 11 bases map to TRBD1. After removal of 1 base from V and 6 bases from J, the junction contained 11 bases not matched to a gene. From germline, CDR1 is SEHNR and CDR2 FQNEAQ (reference sequence). The CDR3 covers 18 residues. The CDR3 region has the DNA TGTGCCAGCAGCTTAGATCCACGGGGGACAGGGGGGACTCAGCCCCAGCATTTT. This gives the protein CASSLDPRGTGGTQPQHF.

J is TRBJ2-7 and V is TRBV15; possibly TRBD1 for D (5 bases). Trimming stripped 1 base from V and 0 bases from J, with 10 bases between. Germline loops: CDR1 LNHNV, CDR2 YYDKDF (reference sequence). CDR3 length: 15 amino acids. CDR3 sequence (DNA): TGTGCCACCAGCAGAGTACTCGACAGCTCCTACGAGCAGTACTTC. Translated, it gives CATSRVLDSSYEQYF.

The V and J genes are TRBV27 and TRBJ2-1, with D possibly matching TRBD2 (6 bases). The CDR3 has 14 residues. Deletions cut 3 bases from V and 5 bases from J, with 11 bases between. Germline CDR1 is MNHEY and CDR2 is SMNVEV (reference sequence). Here the CDR3 DNA reads TGTGCCAGCAGTTTCCTAGCGAGGAACAATGAGCAGTTCTTC. Its protein product is CASSFLARNNEQFF.

This sequence joins TRBV6-5 and TRBJ2-1, with D tentatively TRBD2 (5 bases). This CDR3 is built from 15 residues. V lost 6 bases and J 3 bases, leaving 15 bases between the germline ends. The germline V gene has CDR1 MNHEY and CDR2 SVGAGI. The CDR3 bases are TGTGCCAGCAGACTAGACACGGCATTCTACAATGAGCAGTTCTTC. This codes for CASRLDTAFYNEQFF.

This clone was counted once. This chain connects TRBV7-3 to TRBJ1-6; 8 bases align to TRBD1. With 2 bases clipped from V and 6 bases from J, the junction kept 3 bases outside the gene matches. The CDR3 length is 15 residues. The germline gives CDR1 SGHTA, CDR2 FQGTGA. The CDR3 region is CASSLGDRSNSPLHF. CDR3 coding DNA: TGTGCCAGCAGCTTAGGGGACAGGAGTAATTCACCCCTCCACTTT.

The chain links TRBV3-1 (or the pseudogene TRBV3-2) to TRBJ2-3, with 7 bases lining up with TRBD2. Germline V gene lookup returns CDR1 LGHDT and CDR2 YNNKEL (reference sequence). The trim removed 1 base at V and 1 base at J, leaving 2 bases unmatched. The CDR3 spans 15 residues. Here the CDR3 DNA reads TGTGCCAGCAGCCAAGGTGGGGGGGGCACAGATACGCAGTATTTT. As protein: CASSQGGGGTDTQYF.

In nucleotides, the CDR3 is TGTGCCATACCTCCAGAGCAGGGACTAGCGGAGGCGGGCACAGATACGCAGTATTTT. Protein: CAIPPEQGLAEAGTDTQYF. The V and J genes are TRBV2 and TRBJ2-3; 11 positions match TRBD2. Germline V gene sequence: CDR1 SNHLY, CDR2 FYNNEI. The CDR3 is 19 residues long. V was clipped by 10 bases and J by 1 base; unmatched bases: 19.

This clone was observed a handful of times. This chain uses TRBV6-5 with TRBJ1-5, with D unclear. Trimming took 4 bases from V and 9 from J, leaving 10 bases between them. The CDR3 has 12 amino acids. Germline V lookup: CDR1 MNHEY, CDR2 SVGAGI. The CDR3 DNA follows: TGTGCCAGCAGTTCCACCCGAGGGCCCCAGCATTTT. Its translation is CASSSTRGPQHF.

The V and J genes are TRBV4-1 and TRBJ2-7; D tentatively reads TRBD1 or TRBD2 (5 bases each). This CDR3 has 14 amino acids. Germline V CDR1 and CDR2: MGHRA, YSYEKL. Trimming cost V 2 bases and J 3 bases, with 11 bases left between them. CDR3 nucleotide sequence: TGCGCCAGCAGCCAAAGAGGGGATAGCTACGAGCAGTACTTC. Translated, it gives CASSQRGDSYEQYF.

The genes are TRBV11-2 and TRBJ1-1, with TRBD1 matching 7 bases. Germline CDR1 is SGHAT and CDR2 is FQNNGV. The length of the CDR3 is 12 residues. Trimming took 8 bases from V and 4 from J; bases not matched to a gene: 4. For the CDR3, the DNA is TGTGCCAGCCTAGGGGGCGGCACTGAAGCTTTCTTT. Amino acids: CASLGGGTEAFF.

The V gene is TRBV6-4, the J gene TRBJ1-2, with unresolved D. V lost 3 bases, J lost 4 bases, and 9 bases lay in between. In germline, CDR1 is MRHNA, CDR2 SNTAGT. The CDR3 length is 13 residues. CDR3 coding DNA: TGTGCCAGCAGTGAGGGCTCTGGCTATGGCTACACCTTC. Translated, it gives CASSEGSGYGYTF.

The chain recombines TRBV27 with TRBJ1-2, with D maybe TRBD1 (6 bases). The CDR3 loop spans 15 amino acids. V lost 3 bases to trimming and J lost 3 bases, with 14 bases between them. The germline CDR1 and CDR2 sequences are MNHEY and SMNVEV (reference sequence). CDR3 sequence: CASSFARGAYYGYTF. The CDR3 DNA is TGTGCCAGCAGTTTCGCGCGGGGGGCCTACTATGGCTACACCTTC.

V and J are TRBV12-5 and TRBJ2-7; D gene unclear. V lost 2 bases and J 6 bases, leaving 11 bases between the germline ends. CDR1 is LGHNT and CDR2 is FRNRAP in the germline V gene. This CDR3 is built from 13 residues. The CDR3 DNA follows: TGTGCTAGTGGTTTGACCGAACAGAGCGAGCAGTACTTC. As protein: CASGLTEQSEQYF.

This sequence joins TRBV6-5 and TRBJ2-7, with 10 bases identical to TRBD1. This CDR3 spans 15 amino acids. Germline V gene data show CDR1 as MNHEY and CDR2 as SVGAGI. Trimming cost V 5 bases and J 4 bases; bases outside gene matches: 8. CDR3: CASSPSGTGVYEQYF. The CDR3 DNA reads TGTGCCAGCAGTCCATCCGGGACAGGGGTGTACGAGCAGTACTTC.

This chain uses TRBV2 with TRBJ1-3, with TRBD1 matching 8 bases. Germline CDR1 reads SNHLY; CDR2 reads FYNNEI. Trimming cost V 6 bases and J 0 bases; bases outside gene matches: 7. The CDR3 is 16 residues long. CDR3 nucleotides: TGTGCCAGCAGCCGGGACAGGCCTAGCTCTGGAAACACCATATATTTT. Translation: CASSRDRPSSGNTIYF.

The chain recombines TRBV3-1 (or the pseudogene TRBV3-2) with TRBJ2-2; TRBD2 might be the D (6 bases). Germline CDR1 is LGHDT and CDR2 is YNNKEL (reference sequence). Trimming cost V 6 bases and J 6 bases, with 8 bases left between them. The CDR3 length is 12 residues. This CDR3 reads CASRTGAGELFF. DNA of the CDR3: TGTGCCAGCAGGACGGGAGCCGGGGAGCTGTTTTTT.

The CDR3 is CASSATGTHNEQFF. The DNA of the CDR3 is TGTGCCAGCAGCGCTACCGGGACTCACAATGAGCAGTTCTTC. This chain links TRBV9 with TRBJ2-1, with D possibly TRBD2 on 6 matching bases. The CDR3 totals 14 residues. CDR1 and CDR2 from the germline V gene are SGDLS and YYNGEE. Trimming took off 3 bases at V and 5 bases at J, with 12 bases between the two ends. Looking up the rest from reference TRBV9 and TRBJ2-1 gives the full variable domain: DSGVTQTPKHLITATGQRVTLRCSPRSGDLSVYWYQQSLDQGLQFLIQYYNGEERAKGNILERFSAQQFPDLHSELNLSSLELGDSALYFCASSATGTHNEQFFGPGTRLTVL.

This clone was seen a single time. V is TRBV15 and J is TRBJ2-7; 9 positions agree with TRBD1. Germline CDR1 and CDR2: LNHNV and YYDKDF (reference sequence). The CDR3 spans 14 residues. After removal of 3 bases from V and 6 bases from J, the junction contained 6 bases not matched to a gene. CDR3 DNA sequence: TGTGCCACCAGCAGGGACAGGGGATCTTTCGAGCAGTACTTC. Amino acid sequence: CATSRDRGSFEQYF.

This sequence joins TRBV10-3 and TRBJ2-7; maybe TRBD2 (5 bases). V lost 8 bases and J lost 3, with 14 bases in between. In germline, CDR1 is ENHRY, CDR2 SYGVKD. This CDR3 comprises 13 residues. CDR3 protein: CAIGRGAFYEQYV. As DNA, the CDR3 is TGTGCCATCGGCCGGGGAGCCTTCTACGAGCAGTACGTC.

The chain employs TRBV5-1 and TRBJ2-7; D is possibly TRBD2 (6 bases). Trimming shortened V by 5 bases and J by 4 bases, and 16 bases separated the two germline ends. CDR3 length equals 14 residues. Germline V gene sequence: CDR1 SGHRS, CDR2 YFSETQ. The CDR3 DNA reads as TGCGCCAGCAGTTCCGGGGGACCGAGATACGAGCAGTACTTC. This gives the protein CASSSGGPRYEQYF.

The V and J genes are TRBV19 and TRBJ1-6; D is undetermined. CDR3 length equals 13 residues. The V gene's germline CDR1 is LNHDA and CDR2 SQIVND (reference sequence). The germline V and J ends were trimmed by 6 bases and 14 bases, with 17 bases remaining between them. CDR3 nucleotides: TGTGCCAGTAGGTCTAACGGCGTTGGGTCCCTCCACTTT. Translated, it gives CASRSNGVGSLHF.

The rearrangement uses TRBV20-1 and TRBJ2-5, with D possibly being TRBD1 (6 bases). Looked up from germline, CDR1 is DFQATT and CDR2 is SNEGSKA (reference sequence). The CDR3 sequence is 14 residues long. The V and J ends lost 3 bases and 5 bases respectively, with 16 bases between them. The CDR3 region has the DNA TGCAGTGCTAGTAAACAGGGCCGTGGGGAGACCCAGTACTTC. Protein product: CSASKQGRGETQYF.

The rearrangement links TRBV6-5 to TRBJ1-6; the match to TRBD1 covers 7 bases. The CDR3 totals 13 residues. Germline CDR1 MNHEY, CDR2 SVGAGI. V shed 11 bases and J 3 bases; nucleotides not matched to a gene: 4. DNA for the CDR3: TGTGCCGAAAGACAGGGCTATAATTCACCCCTCCACTTT. This encodes CAERQGYNSPLHF.

The rearrangement uses TRBV5-4 and TRBJ1-4; 8 positions agree with TRBD1. This CDR3 has 14 amino acids. Looked up from germline, CDR1 is SGHNT and CDR2 is YYREEE (reference sequence). Trimming cost V 4 bases and J 7 bases; bases outside gene matches: 6. As DNA, the CDR3 is TGTGCCAGCAGCCCAGGACAGGGCGGTGAAAAACTGTTTTTT. Its translation is CASSPGQGGEKLFF.